This T cell receptor beta chain was profiled in a study of a mutant IDH1 vaccine in newly diagnosed glioma. General study results and limits: Pseudoprogression looked unconnected to shifts in top peripheral T cell clonotypes.

Time point specified: baseline, week 1 (first vaccination visit). As for treatment: pre-vaccination baseline after standard-of-care therapy. Each donor presented with a new WHO grade 3 or 4 astrocytoma that tested IDH1-mutant and showed ATRX loss. Notes on this clone: Antigen specificity is unknown.

Sequencing used immunoSEQ multiplex PCR; TCRdb keeps in-frame clones, though not all of them. The sample has tens of thousands of clones; more than 85% are singletons. This CDR3 spans 12 amino acids. Looked up from germline, CDR1 is SGHTA and CDR2 is FQGNSA. The ends were cut back, 4 bases at V and 9 bases at J, with 10 bases in the middle. This TCR was sampled from a woman aged 40 to 50 with glioma. The sequenced sample was PBMCs, obtained from a glioma patient treated with radiotherapy, temozolomide or both. This chain joins TRBV7-2 and TRBJ2-1, with a tentative D call TRBD2 (5 bases). CDR3 DNA: TGTGCCAGCAGCTCTCTAGCCGGTGAGCAGTTCTTC. Translated, it gives CASSSLAGEQFF. Complete variable domain (other parts from reference TRBV7-2 and TRBJ2-1): GAGVSQSPSNKVTEKGKDVELRCDPISGHTALYWYRQSLGQGLEFLIYFQGNSAPDKSGLPSDRFSAERTGGSVSTLTIQRTQQEDSAVYLCASSSLAGEQFFGPGTRLTVL.